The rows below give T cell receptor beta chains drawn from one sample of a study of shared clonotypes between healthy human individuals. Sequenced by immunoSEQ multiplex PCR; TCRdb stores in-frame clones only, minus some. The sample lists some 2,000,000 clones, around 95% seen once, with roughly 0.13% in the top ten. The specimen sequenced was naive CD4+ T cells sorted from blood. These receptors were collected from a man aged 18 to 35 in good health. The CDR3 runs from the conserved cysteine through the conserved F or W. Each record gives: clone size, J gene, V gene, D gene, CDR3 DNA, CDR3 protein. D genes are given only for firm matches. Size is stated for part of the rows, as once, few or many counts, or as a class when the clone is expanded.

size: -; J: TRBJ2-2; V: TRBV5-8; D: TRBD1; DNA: TGTGCCAGCAGCCTTGACAGGGTCAGCACCGGGGAGCTGTTTTTT; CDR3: CASSLDRVSTGELFF
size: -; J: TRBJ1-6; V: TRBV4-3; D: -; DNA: TGCGCCAGCAGCCAAGCTCAGAGCTCCTATAATTCACCCCTCCACTTT; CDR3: CASSQAQSSYNSPLHF
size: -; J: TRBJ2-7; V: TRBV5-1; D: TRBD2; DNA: TGCGCCAGCAGCTCGACTAGCGGGAGCTCCGAGCAGTACTTC; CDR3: CASSSTSGSSEQYF
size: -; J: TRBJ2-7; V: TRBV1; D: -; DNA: TGCACCAGCAGCCAAGGCGGCTCTCTGGACGAGCAGTACTTC; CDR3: CTSSQGGSLDEQYF
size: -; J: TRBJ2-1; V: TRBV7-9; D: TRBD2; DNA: TGTGCCAGCAGCTTAGGGGAGGTAGCGGGTGAGCAGTTCTTC; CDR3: CASSLGEVAGEQFF
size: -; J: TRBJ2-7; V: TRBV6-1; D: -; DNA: TGTGCCAGCAGGGTAGGGCACCCAAGCCCCTACGAGCAGTACTTC; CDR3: CASRVGHPSPYEQYF
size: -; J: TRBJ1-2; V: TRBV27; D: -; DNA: TGTGCCAGCAGTCTTAACAGGGAGGGGAACTATGGCTACACCTTC; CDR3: CASSLNREGNYGYTF
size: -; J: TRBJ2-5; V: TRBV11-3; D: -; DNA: TGTGCCAGCAGCTTACCAGGACCCGCCGATGCCCAGTACTTC; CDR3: CASSLPGPADAQYF
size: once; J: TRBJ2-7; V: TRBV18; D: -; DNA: TGTGCCAGCTCACTCGTGGGAGCCTACGAGCAGTACTTC; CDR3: CASSLVGAYEQYF
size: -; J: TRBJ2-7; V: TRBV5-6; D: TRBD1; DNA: TGTGCCAGCAGCTTGACAACCGGGACAGGGACCTACGAGCAGTACTTC; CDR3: CASSLTTGTGTYEQYF